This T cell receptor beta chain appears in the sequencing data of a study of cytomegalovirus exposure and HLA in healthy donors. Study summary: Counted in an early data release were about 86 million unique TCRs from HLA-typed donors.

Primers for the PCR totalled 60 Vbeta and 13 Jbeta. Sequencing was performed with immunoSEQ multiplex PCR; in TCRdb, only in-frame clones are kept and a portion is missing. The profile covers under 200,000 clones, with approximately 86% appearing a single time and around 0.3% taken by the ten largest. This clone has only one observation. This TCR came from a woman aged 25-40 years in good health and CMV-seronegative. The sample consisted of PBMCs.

CDR3 residues: CASSLLGRETGNEQFF. The DNA of the CDR3 is TGTGCCAGCAGCTTGCTGGGTCGGGAGACGGGGAATGAGCAGTTCTTC. This chain connects TRBV5-6 to TRBJ2-1, with D possibly being TRBD2 (6 bases). The CDR3 runs 16 residues. The germline V gene has CDR1 SGHDT and CDR2 YYEEEE. V was clipped by 1 base and J by 7 bases, with 18 bases between them.